The 11 T cell receptor beta chains given below trace back to one sample, sequenced in a study of blood T cell repertoires in COVID-19. The method was immunoSEQ multiplex PCR; TCRdb's version includes in-frame clones alone and lacks a portion of them. The sample includes roughly 12,000 clones, about three quarters of them seen just once. The sample was peripheral blood. The source is a human donor in a cohort sampled during active COVID-19.

This clone has more than one count but fewer than ten. The chain uses TRBV5-1 and TRBJ2-1; possibly TRBD1 for D (6 bases). This CDR3 has 15 residues. The germline V and J ends were trimmed by 4 bases and 2 bases, with 13 bases remaining between them. CDR1 is SGHRS, CDR2 YFSETQ, per germline. CDR3 in DNA: TGCGCCAGCAGCCCCGACAGGCTCACCTACAATGAGCAGTTCTTC. As protein: CASSPDRLTYNEQFF.

The rearrangement joins TRBV15 to TRBJ2-5; 12 bases are a match to TRBD1. The CDR3 extends over 14 amino acids. Germline V gene lookup returns CDR1 LNHNV and CDR2 YYDKDF (reference sequence). The V segment lost 8 bases and the J segment 1 base; nucleotides outside the gene matches: 2. The CDR3 region is CATGTGGFQETQYF. The CDR3 DNA follows: TGTGCCACCGGGACAGGGGGCTTCCAAGAGACCCAGTACTTC.

The V call is TRBV11-2, the J call TRBJ2-5; TRBD1 aligns across 10 bases. J lost 5 bases, V lost 3 bases, and 0 bases had no gene match. The CDR3 has 13 residues. Germline CDR1 reads SGHAT; CDR2 reads FQNNGV. The DNA of the CDR3 is TGTGCCAGCAGCTTGGACAGGGGGGAGACCCAGTACTTC. It yields the protein CASSLDRGETQYF.

This chain uses TRBV18 with TRBJ2-5; 7 positions match TRBD1. V shed 6 bases, J shed 5 bases, and the junction held 6 bases outside the gene matches. Germline-derived CDR1 and CDR2 are KGHSH and LQKENI. The CDR3 runs 13 residues. The CDR3 loop reads CASSPDRMETQYF. The DNA of the CDR3 is TGTGCCAGCTCGCCGGACAGGATGGAGACCCAGTACTTC.

In this sample, this clone turned up once. J is TRBJ1-2 and V is TRBV6-5; 7 bases line up with TRBD1. The V and J ends lost 6 bases and 4 bases, in that order; junction bases with no gene match: 5. The CDR3 consists of 13 residues. CDR1 is MNHEY, CDR2 SVGAGI, per germline. The CDR3 bases are TGTGCCAGCAGAGCCGGACAGGTCTATGGCTACACCTTC. Protein sequence: CASRAGQVYGYTF.

V and J are TRBV7-2 and TRBJ2-7; 12 positions match TRBD1. Germline V CDR1 and CDR2: SGHTA, FQGNSA. This CDR3 is 16 amino acids long. V shed 5 bases and J 5 bases; nucleotides not matched to a gene: 10. DNA for the CDR3: TGTGCCAGCAGCACAAGACTGGGGACAGGGGGCAACGAGCAGTACTTC. It is translated as CASSTRLGTGGNEQYF.

This chain connects TRBV5-1 to TRBJ1-2; 7 positions agree with TRBD1. This CDR3 has 15 amino acids. The J segment lost 2 bases and the V segment lost 0 bases, leaving 4 bases of the junction unmatched. Germline CDR1 reads SGHRS; CDR2 reads YFSETQ. CDR3 sequence: CASSLENRGNYGYTF. The CDR3 coding sequence is TGCGCCAGCAGCTTGGAAAACAGGGGAAACTATGGCTACACCTTC. The entire variable domain, with the rest obtained from reference TRBV5-1 and TRBJ1-2, is as follows: KAGVTQTPRYLIKTRGQQVTLSCSPISGHRSVSWYQQTPGQGLQFLFEYFSETQRNKGNFPGRFSGRQFSNSRSEMNVSTLELGDSALYLCASSLENRGNYGYTFGSGTRLTVV.

The chain links TRBV6-5 to TRBJ2-7; TRBD1 aligns across 11 bases. In germline, CDR1 is MNHEY, CDR2 SVGAGI. V was clipped by 9 bases and J by 3 bases; unmatched bases: 7. This CDR3 region has 14 residues. The CDR3 nucleotides are TGTGCCAGTTCCCCGGGACAGGGGGTCTACGAGCAGTACTTC. Its protein product is CASSPGQGVYEQYF.

J is TRBJ1-3 and V is TRBV6-7, with 7 bases matching TRBD1. TRBV6-7 falls under the ORF class, with uncertain function. The CDR3 runs to 14 residues. V gave up 7 bases and J gave up 2 bases; unmatched junction bases: 5. For the CDR3, the DNA is TGTGCCAGCAAGGGGGCAGGGGCTGGAAACACCATATATTTT. Translation: CASKGAGAGNTIYF.

The CDR3 DNA reads TGTGCCAGCAGTTCCTTAGCGGGGATAAATACGCAGTATTTT. Translated: CASSSLAGINTQYF. The V call is TRBV28, the J call TRBJ2-3; TRBD2 agrees at 8 bases. Per germline, CDR1 MDHEN and CDR2 SYDVKM. With 4 bases clipped from V and 7 bases from J, the junction kept 7 bases outside the gene matches. CDR3 size: 14 residues.

The J gene is TRBJ2-7, the V gene TRBV2; 8 bases align to TRBD2. The V segment lost 7 bases and the J segment 4 bases; nucleotides outside the gene matches: 3. The CDR3 is made up of 12 amino acids. CDR1 is SNHLY and CDR2 is FYNNEI in the germline V gene. CDR3 bases: TGTGCCAGCAACCGCGGGGGGTACGAGCAGTACTTC. It encodes CASNRGGYEQYF. Variable domain in full (rest from reference TRBV2 and TRBJ2-7): EPEVTQTPSHQVTQMGQEVILRCVPISNHLYFYWYRQILGQKVEFLVSFYNNEISEKSEIFDDQFSVERPDGSNFTLKIRSTKLEDSAMYFCASNRGGYEQYFGPGTRLTVT.